The 7 T cell receptor beta chains presented below share a single source sample, sequenced in a study of shared clonotypes between healthy human individuals. Measured with immunoSEQ multiplex PCR; TCRdb has only the in-frame clones, and not every one. The profile shows around 100,000 clones, about two thirds of them singletons. Sequenced material: memory CD8+ T cells sorted from blood. Subset here: CD45RO+ cells pooled with CCR7-negative TemRA cells. These receptors were taken from a man under 40 in good health.

The gene calls are TRBV28 and TRBJ2-1; D perhaps matches TRBD2 (7 bases). This CDR3 contains 15 residues. The V and J ends lost 3 bases and 7 bases respectively, with 16 bases between them. Germline V lookup: CDR1 MDHEN, CDR2 SYDVKM. CDR3: CASSFLEGGVNEQFF. The CDR3 DNA sequence: TGTGCCAGCAGTTTTTTGGAGGGGGGGGTAAATGAGCAGTTCTTC.

This clone was recorded a few times. V usage is TRBV18 and J usage is TRBJ2-3; D is perhaps TRBD1 (5 bases). V lost 6 bases to trimming and J lost 4 bases, with 14 bases between them. CDR1 is KGHSH and CDR2 is LQKENI in the germline V gene. The CDR3 is made up of 14 amino acids. The CDR3 DNA reads as TGTGCCAGCTCCCCGGGCAGGGCGCCAGATACGCAGTATTTT. Translation gives CASSPGRAPDTQYF.

This clone has more than one count but fewer than ten. The rearrangement joins TRBV27 to TRBJ1-4; tentative D call: TRBD1 (5 bases). Trimming cost V 3 bases and J 4 bases, with 9 bases left between them. This CDR3 is 14 amino acids long. Germline-derived CDR1 and CDR2 are MNHEY and SMNVEV (reference sequence). The chain's CDR3 is CASSLLGVNEKLFF. The CDR3 DNA reads as TGTGCCAGCAGTTTGTTAGGGGTTAATGAAAAACTGTTTTTT.

The V call is TRBV7-9, the J call TRBJ2-1, with a possible D match to TRBD2 (6 bases). The germline gives CDR1 SEHNR, CDR2 FQNEAQ (reference sequence). V was shortened by 1 base and J by 0 bases, with 19 bases between the two germline ends. CDR3 size: 19 residues. CDR3 sequence reads: CASSLVEYSGLSSYNEQFF. CDR3 in DNA: TGTGCCAGCAGCTTAGTAGAATATAGCGGACTAAGCTCCTACAATGAGCAGTTCTTC.

V gene TRBV11-2 combines with J gene TRBJ2-1; D unresolved. The CDR3 loop spans 12 amino acids. The V end was cut by 1 base, the J end by 10 bases, with 8 bases between. Germline V gene data show CDR1 as SGHAT and CDR2 as FQNNGV. The CDR3 reads CASSLGTLEQFF. The CDR3 region has the DNA TGTGCCAGCAGCTTAGGCACCTTGGAGCAGTTCTTC.

The chain couples TRBV4-3 to TRBJ1-5; no clear D gene. The CDR3 extends over 14 amino acids. CDR1 and CDR2 (germline): LGHNA, YSLEER. Between the trimmed V and J ends, which lost 4 bases and 3 bases, there was a span of 10 bases. CDR3 sequence reads: CASSLRRTNQPQHF. Here the CDR3 DNA reads TGCGCCAGCAGCCTCCGACGGACCAATCAGCCCCAGCATTTT.

This rearrangement joins TRBV7-9 to TRBJ2-3, with 8 bases aligning to TRBD2. The germline CDR1 and CDR2 sequences are SEHNR and FQNEAQ (reference sequence). CDR3 length: 15 amino acids. V shed 5 bases, J shed 6 bases, and the junction held 10 bases outside the gene matches. CDR3 amino acids: CASSPRTSLGDTQYF. The DNA of the CDR3 is TGTGCCAGCAGCCCTAGGACTAGCCTAGGGGATACGCAGTATTTT.